This record covers a single TCR beta chain. V shed 4 bases, J shed 5 bases, and the junction held 14 bases outside the gene matches. There are 17 residues in the CDR3. Per the germline V gene, CDR1 is SGHTA and CDR2 is FQGNSA. This sample was included in a study of blood T cell repertoires in COVID-19. Turning to the study itself: COVID-19 samples, acute and convalescent, were from the United States, Italy and Spain. PBMCs, B-cell-depleted T cells, or T cells provided the cDNA or gDNA that made up the material.

Per the study methods: Researchers report that nucleated cell counts were estimated from reference gene primer amplification. Clones were read by immunoSEQ multiplex PCR, and TCRdb kept only the in-frame ones, dropping some. V and J calls and clone size are given by that table; D and trimming were obtained from the DNA. The repertoire holds roughly 13,000 clones, approximately 73% seen once, with 20% to 25% in the top ten. Sequences were obtained from peripheral blood. This receptor was obtained from a boy aged 2 to 9 with active or convalescent COVID-19. J is TRBJ2-1 and V is TRBV7-2, with TRBD2 identical over 7 bases. The CDR3 nucleotides are TGTGCCAGCAGCTATACGCTTAGGCGGGAGAACGACAATGAGCAGTTCTTC. It encodes CASSYTLRRENDNEQFF.